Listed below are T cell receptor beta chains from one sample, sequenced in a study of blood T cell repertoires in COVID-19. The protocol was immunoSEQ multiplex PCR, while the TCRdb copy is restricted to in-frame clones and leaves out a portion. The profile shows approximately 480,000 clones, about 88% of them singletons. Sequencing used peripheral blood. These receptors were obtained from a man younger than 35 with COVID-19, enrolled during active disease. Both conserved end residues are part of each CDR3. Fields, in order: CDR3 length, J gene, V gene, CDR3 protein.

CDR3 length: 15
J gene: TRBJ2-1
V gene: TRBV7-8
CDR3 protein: CASSYAPSGRNEQFF

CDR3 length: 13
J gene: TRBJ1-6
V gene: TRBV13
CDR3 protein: CASSTRQNSPLHF

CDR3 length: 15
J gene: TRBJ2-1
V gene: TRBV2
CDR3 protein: CASSPRQGRYNEQFF

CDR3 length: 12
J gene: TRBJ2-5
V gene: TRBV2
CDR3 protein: CAKSSEVETQYF

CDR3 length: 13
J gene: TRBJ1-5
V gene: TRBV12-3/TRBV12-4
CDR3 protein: CASRLDRGAPQHF

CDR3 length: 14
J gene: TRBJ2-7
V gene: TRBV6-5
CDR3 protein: CASSPGTVIYEQYF

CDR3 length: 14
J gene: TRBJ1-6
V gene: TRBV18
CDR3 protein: CASSPEGFGSPLHF

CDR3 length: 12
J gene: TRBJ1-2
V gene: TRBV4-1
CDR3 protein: CASSHSGSSYTF

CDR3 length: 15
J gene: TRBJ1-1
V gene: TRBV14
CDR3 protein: CASSGYTGGAGEAFF

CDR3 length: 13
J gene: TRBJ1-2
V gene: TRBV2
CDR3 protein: CASSVRRGYGYTF

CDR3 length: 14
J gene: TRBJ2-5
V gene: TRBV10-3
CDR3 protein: CAIAGTVGQETQYF